These 26 T cell receptor beta chains came from one sample sequenced in a study of blood T cell repertoires in COVID-19. Assay: immunoSEQ multiplex PCR; the TCRdb copy retains only in-frame clones and omits some. The data contain hundreds of thousands of clones, 91% of them seen just once; the ten biggest clones take up less than 3.5%. The specimen was peripheral blood. Receptor source: a young woman who had recovered from COVID-19.

The V gene is TRBV12-3 or TRBV12-4, the J gene TRBJ1-5; D might be TRBD1 (5 bases). CDR3 size: 13 residues. Trimming shortened V by 7 bases and J by 7 bases, and 14 bases separated the two germline ends. CDR3 sequence (DNA): TGTGCCAGCACAACAGGATTCCGGCAGCCCCAGCATTTT. Translated, it gives CASTTGFRQPQHF.

The V gene is TRBV29-1, the J gene TRBJ1-4, with D perhaps TRBD1 (5 bases). The CDR3 runs 12 residues. Trimming removed 7 bases from V and 3 bases from J, with 9 bases in between. Germline loops: CDR1 SQVTM, CDR2 ANQGSEA. The CDR3 DNA is TGCAGCGGGGGACGGTCTAATGAAAAACTGTTTTTT. As protein: CSGGRSNEKLFF.

The chain uses TRBV7-2 and TRBJ2-3; D is possibly TRBD2 (6 bases). Germline assignment: CDR1 SGHTA and CDR2 FQGNSA. CDR3 length equals 15 residues. Deletions cut 5 bases from V and 3 bases from J, with 15 bases between. CDR3 nucleotide sequence: TGTGCCAGCAGCCGGGCGGGACGTTTGACAGATACGCAGTATTTT. Protein product: CASSRAGRLTDTQYF.

Remarks on this clone: One end of the junction fails to match germline, which may point to a read error. The V call is TRBV11-3, the J call TRBJ2-3; D is possibly TRBD1 (5 bases). The length of the CDR3 is 15 residues. CDR1 is SGHNT, CDR2 YENEEA, per germline. CDR3 nucleotide sequence: TGTGCCAGCAGATTAGGACCCTCAGGGACAGATACGCAGTATTTT. It codes for CASRLGPSGTDTQYF.

This sequence joins TRBV27 and TRBJ1-2; possible D gene TRBD1, 6 bases. Germline V gene sequence: CDR1 MNHEY, CDR2 SMNVEV (reference sequence). Deletions cut 6 bases from V and 6 bases from J, with 14 bases between. CDR3 size: 13 residues. This CDR3 is CASRGAEHDGYTF. As DNA, the CDR3 is TGTGCCAGCAGGGGGGCGGAGCACGATGGCTACACCTTC.

V is TRBV11-3 and J is TRBJ2-7; D is undetermined. The length of the CDR3 is 14 residues. With 4 bases removed from V and 1 base from J, the gap between germline ends came to 11 bases. Germline CDR1 is SGHNT and CDR2 is YENEEA. The CDR3: CASSSTSDSYEQYV. CDR3 nucleotides: TGTGCCAGCAGCTCGACTTCAGATTCCTACGAGCAGTACGTC.

The J gene is TRBJ1-4, the V gene TRBV10-3; no definite D call. There are 22 residues in the CDR3. In germline, CDR1 is ENHRY, CDR2 SYGVKD. Trimming pared 0 bases from V and 0 bases from J, leaving 26 bases between. The CDR3 region has the DNA TGTGCCATCAGTGAGTCGGGGTATTTGAAGATGGGGAGCCTTGCAACTAATGAAAAACTGTTTTTT. Amino acid sequence: CAISESGYLKMGSLATNEKLFF.

The rearrangement joins TRBV3-1 (or the pseudogene TRBV3-2) to TRBJ1-3; D ambiguous. This CDR3 region has 16 residues. Germline loops: CDR1 LGHDT, CDR2 YNNKEL (reference sequence). V was trimmed by 2 bases and J by 2 bases, leaving 13 bases between them. The CDR3 loop is CASSQTTTLPGNTIYF. Here the CDR3 DNA reads TGTGCCAGCAGCCAAACCACTACTCTTCCTGGAAACACCATATATTTT.

The chain is built from TRBV7-9 and TRBJ2-5, with 9 bases aligning to TRBD2. This CDR3 contains 17 residues. The junction had 12 bases not matched to a gene; V was cut back by 5 bases and J by 2 bases. Germline V gene data show CDR1 as SEHNR and CDR2 as FQNEAQ (reference sequence). The CDR3 DNA is TGTGCCAGCAGCCCTAGCCCCGGGACTAGCCCACAAGAGACCCAGTACTTC. Translation: CASSPSPGTSPQETQYF.

The V and J genes are TRBV6-5 and TRBJ2-3, with 7 nucleotides matching TRBD1. Trimming cost V 4 bases and J 9 bases; bases outside gene matches: 7. Per germline, CDR1 MNHEY and CDR2 SVGAGI. The CDR3 contains 13 residues. The CDR3 DNA reads as TGTGCCAGCAGTTCGACACAGGGGCCAACGCAGTATTTT. Its protein is CASSSTQGPTQYF.

This chain links TRBV7-8 with TRBJ2-5, with TRBD2 as a possible D gene (5 bases). Deletions cut 5 bases from V and 5 bases from J, with 12 bases between. The CDR3 has 13 residues. In germline, CDR1 is SGHVS, CDR2 FQNEAQ. The CDR3 DNA sequence: TGTGCCAGCAGCCAAAGGAGGTTGGAGACCCAGTACTTC. It translates to CASSQRRLETQYF.

The chain combines TRBV2 with TRBJ2-5; 8 bases are a match to TRBD2. The CDR3 sequence is 14 residues long. The trim removed 2 bases at V and 5 bases at J, leaving 4 bases unmatched. Per the germline V gene, CDR1 is SNHLY and CDR2 is FYNNEI. Here the CDR3 DNA reads TGTGCCAGCAGTGAATCAGCGGGGGTGGAGACCCAGTACTTC. Translation: CASSESAGVETQYF. The whole variable domain, remainder taken from reference TRBV2 and TRBJ2-5, is EPEVTQTPSHQVTQMGQEVILRCVPISNHLYFYWYRQILGQKVEFLVSFYNNEISEKSEIFDDQFSVERPDGSNFTLKIRSTKLEDSAMYFCASSESAGVETQYFGPGTRLLVL.

The chain links TRBV11-3 to TRBJ2-1; D is possibly TRBD2 (6 bases). Trimming removed 4 bases at V and 1 base at J, with 14 bases between. Germline values: CDR1 SGHNT, CDR2 YENEEA. This CDR3 has 16 amino acids. CDR3 amino acids: CASSSDFAGSYNEQFF. CDR3 coding DNA: TGTGCCAGCAGCTCGGACTTTGCGGGATCCTACAATGAGCAGTTCTTC.

This clone was seen only once. The chain uses TRBV30 and TRBJ2-1; D is ambiguous. V lost 3 bases, J lost 4 bases, and 10 bases lay in between. The CDR3 loop spans 13 amino acids. The germline V gene encodes CDR1 GTSNPN and CDR2 SVGIG (reference sequence). CDR3 loop: CAWRPGAYNEQFF. The CDR3 DNA sequence: TGTGCCTGGAGGCCCGGAGCGTACAATGAGCAGTTCTTC.

The chain combines TRBV6-5 with TRBJ1-1; 7 bases are a match to TRBD1. Germline CDR1 and CDR2: MNHEY and SVGAGI. CDR3 length equals 13 residues. V lost 2 bases and J lost 4; bases outside the gene matches: 1. DNA of the CDR3: TGTGCCAGCAGTTACAGGGGGCCCACTGAAGCTTTCTTT. This sequence encodes CASSYRGPTEAFF.

This rearrangement joins TRBV7-9 to TRBJ1-2, with D unclear. CDR1 is SEHNR, CDR2 FQNEAQ, per germline (reference sequence). The CDR3 length is 14 residues. V gave up 5 bases and J gave up 6 bases, with 16 bases separating them. The CDR3 here is CASSNMGRGNGYTF. CDR3 nucleotide sequence: TGTGCCAGCAGCAACATGGGCCGGGGTAATGGCTACACCTTC.

V is TRBV24-1 and J is TRBJ2-1; tentatively, D is TRBD2 (6 bases). V was cut by 3 bases and J by 2 bases, with 13 bases left in between. CDR1 and CDR2 (germline): KGHDR, SFDVKD. This CDR3 is built from 16 residues. CDR3 loop: CATSDPTGTPYNEQFF. The DNA of the CDR3 is TGTGCCACCAGTGATCCCACCGGGACTCCCTACAATGAGCAGTTCTTC.

This clone was recorded only once. The chain uses TRBV7-8 and TRBJ1-3; no firm D call. There are 11 residues in the CDR3. Per the germline V gene, CDR1 is SGHVS and CDR2 is FQNEAQ. V shed 6 bases and J shed 4 bases, with 4 bases lying between them. This chain's CDR3 is CASSPGNTIYF. In nucleotides, the CDR3 is TGTGCCAGCAGTCCGGGAAACACCATATATTTT.

V usage is TRBV6-2 or TRBV6-3 and J usage is TRBJ2-2, with 7 positions matching TRBD1. V shed 1 base, J shed 3 bases, and the junction held 5 bases outside the gene matches. The CDR3 is 16 residues long. Germline-derived CDR1 and CDR2 are MNHEY and SVGEGT. CDR3 region: CASSYLGQKYTGELFF. The CDR3 DNA follows: TGTGCCAGCAGTTACTTGGGACAGAAATACACCGGGGAGCTGTTTTTT.

This clone was detected once. The gene calls are TRBV28 and TRBJ2-7; possible D gene TRBD2, 6 bases. The germline V gene encodes CDR1 MDHEN and CDR2 SYDVKM. V lost 6 bases, J lost 3 bases, and 15 bases lay in between. The CDR3 length is 14 residues. The CDR3 loop reads CASSPGGTGYEQYV. The CDR3, as DNA: TGTGCCAGCAGCCCCGGCGGGACGGGCTACGAGCAGTACGTC.

The rearrangement joins TRBV2 to TRBJ2-5; D possibly corresponds to TRBD1 (5 bases). Germline-derived CDR1 and CDR2 are SNHLY and FYNNEI. The CDR3 contains 15 residues. V lost 4 bases, J lost 2 bases, and 14 bases lay in between. The chain's CDR3 is CASSVGGRDQETQYF. The DNA of the CDR3 is TGTGCCAGCAGTGTGGGCGGCAGGGATCAAGAGACCCAGTACTTC.

The chain links TRBV4-1 to TRBJ2-5; the match to TRBD2 covers 11 bases. In germline, CDR1 is MGHRA, CDR2 YSYEKL. The CDR3 runs 16 residues. The V gene end was trimmed by 3 bases and the J gene end by 4 bases; junction bases not matched to a gene: 7. The CDR3 bases are TGCGCCAGCAGCCATAGCACCGGGACTAGCGGAGAGACCCAGTACTTC. Amino acids: CASSHSTGTSGETQYF.

The chain recombines TRBV7-2 with TRBJ1-6; TRBD1 matches at 8 bases. This CDR3 is built from 15 residues. Germline V gene lookup returns CDR1 SGHTA and CDR2 FQGNSA. V shed 5 bases and J 7 bases; nucleotides not matched to a gene: 7. Here the CDR3 DNA reads TGTGCCAGCAGCCCTACGGGACAGGCCAATTCACCCCTCCACTTT. Translation gives CASSPTGQANSPLHF.

This clone occurred once. V is TRBV10-1 and J is TRBJ2-3; 10 bases fit TRBD2. Losses at the gene ends were 7 bases for V and 2 bases for J; bases not matched to a gene: 3. Germline assignment: CDR1 WNHNN and CDR2 SYGVQD (reference sequence). CDR3 length equals 14 residues. CDR3: CASTSGRATDTQYF. The CDR3 region has the DNA TGCGCCAGCACCAGCGGGAGGGCCACAGATACGCAGTATTTT.

For this clone: Other DNA sequences in the same sample also yield this CDR3. V gene TRBV4-1 combines with J gene TRBJ1-5; 8 bases agree with TRBD1. Germline trimming cut 3 bases from V and 2 bases from J; bases unmatched to any gene: 6. CDR1 and CDR2 from the germline V gene are MGHRA and YSYEKL. This CDR3 is built from 16 residues. The CDR3 region has the DNA TGCGCCAGCAGCCAGGAAGGACAGGGCGGCAATCAGCCCCAGCATTTT. Translation gives CASSQEGQGGNQPQHF.

The chain employs TRBV11-3 and TRBJ1-1; D perhaps matches TRBD1 (5 bases). Germline CDR1 SGHNT, CDR2 YENEEA. Trimming cost V 2 bases and J 10 bases, with 11 bases left between them. The CDR3 has 12 residues. CDR3 protein: CASSLQGLGAFF. The CDR3 DNA follows: TGTGCCAGCAGCTTACAGGGTCTGGGAGCTTTCTTT.